This T cell receptor beta chain originates from a study of blood T cell repertoires in COVID-19. Study background: Samples taken during acute and convalescent COVID-19 were collected in the United States, Italy and Spain.

Assay: immunoSEQ multiplex PCR; the TCRdb copy retains only in-frame clones and omits some. This table has 200,000 to 250,000 clones, approximately 80% appearing once. This clone was seen more than once but under ten times. In the same sample, other DNA sequences code for this CDR3. Allocation to cohorts depended on clinical history reported by the participants. Symptom resolution, clearance, or two negative PCRs marked donors in Cohort 3 as recovered. Germline CDR1 is SEHNR and CDR2 is FQNEAQ (reference sequence). There are 15 residues in the CDR3. V lost 5 bases and J 0 bases, leaving 12 bases between the germline ends.

The sample comprised PBMCs or T cells enriched from blood (not recorded which). This chain joins TRBV7-9 and TRBJ2-3; tentative D call: TRBD2 (6 bases). The clonotype comes from an older woman who had recovered from COVID-19. CDR3: CASSPPGVSTDTQYF. CDR3 coding DNA: TGTGCCAGCAGCCCCCCGGGGGTAAGCACAGATACGCAGTATTTT.